This T cell receptor beta chain was captured by sequencing in a study of technical replicates of blood from a handful of donors. This clone was seen once. Trimming shortened V by 4 bases and J by 6 bases, and 6 bases separated the two germline ends. This CDR3 region has 11 residues. Germline lookup yields CDR1 SQVTM and CDR2 ANQGSEA. TCRdb's table, derived via immunoSEQ multiplex PCR, lists solely in-frame clones and lacks some. The sample includes 65,000 to 95,000 clones, about 92% seen only once; the top ten take approximately 0.27%. This chain uses TRBV29-1 with TRBJ2-2; D remains unclear. This sequence was found in a human donor in good health. Sequencing was carried out using T cells isolated from PBMCs. This CDR3 is CSVGLSGELFF. Here the CDR3 DNA reads TGCAGCGTTGGTTTATCCGGGGAGCTGTTTTTT.